Presented here are 3 T cell receptor beta chains from one specimen sequenced in a study of blood T cells in healthy people across ages. Primers used in a second PCR of roughly 7 to 12 cycles were a sample-barcoded 5' primer and a J-beta primer mix. A single record per CDR3 protein comes from TCRdb applying MiXCR to the 5' RACE reads. The repertoire holds about 1.6 million distinct CDR3 sequences, with roughly a third as singletons. The sample was blood. These receptors all come from a woman in her twenties or thirties in good health.

This chain links TRBV10-3 with TRBJ1-6, with D possibly TRBD1 on 6 matching bases. V was shortened by 2 bases and J by 9 bases, with 8 bases between the two germline ends. CDR3 length: 13 amino acids. CDR1 is ENHRY and CDR2 is SYGVKD in the germline V gene. The CDR3 spells CAISEDRSSPLHF. The CDR3 coding sequence is TGTGCCATCAGTGAGGACAGGAGTTCACCCCTCCACTTT.

This clonotype was seen only a few times. The chain is built from TRBV29-1 and TRBJ1-5; possible D gene TRBD1, 6 bases. The germline V gene encodes CDR1 SQVTM and CDR2 ANQGSEA. This CDR3 is built from 15 residues. Trimming pared 4 bases from V and 6 bases from J, leaving 19 bases between. The CDR3 DNA sequence: TGCAGCGTTGGGGGTTCGACGGGGGCAGGTCAGCCCCAGCATTTT. Residues: CSVGGSTGAGQPQHF.

The CDR3 nucleotides read TGCGCCAGCAGCTTTAGGACAGGGGGCATCACTGAAGCTTTCTTT. Translated, it gives CASSFRTGGITEAFF. The chain links TRBV5-1 to TRBJ1-1; 11 bases fit TRBD1. CDR3 length: 15 residues. Germline trimming cut 2 bases from V and 4 bases from J; bases unmatched to any gene: 4. Germline CDR1 and CDR2: SGHRS and YFSETQ.